The rows below give T cell receptor beta chains drawn from one sample of a study of human T cells and chemical hapten exposure. TCRdb passed the RACE reads through MiXCR, listing each CDR3 protein once. The sample holds around 380,000 distinct CDR3 sequences, roughly 5% seen once. This material consisted of whole blood, taken in connection with sensitization to the hapten diphenylcyclopropenone (DPC). All receptors derive from a woman between 45 and 60 years old with alopecia areata. Some clones in this sample may be carry-over from other donors' samples. Each CDR3 is given with its conserved first and last residue. Each record gives: J gene, V gene, clone size, D gene, CDR3 DNA, CDR3 protein. D genes are given only for firm matches. The size field is filled for only some rows; it gives once, few, many or a size class.

j_call: TRBJ2-7
v_call: TRBV4-1
clone_size: many
d_call: NA
cdr3_nt: TGCGCCAGCAGCCAAGCAGGGGTCACCACCTACGAGCAGTACTTC
cdr3_aa: CASSQAGVTTYEQYF

j_call: TRBJ2-1
v_call: TRBV20-1
clone_size: many
d_call: NA
cdr3_nt: TGCAGTGCTAGAGACGGGATCTACAATGAGCAGTTCTTC
cdr3_aa: CSARDGIYNEQFF

j_call: TRBJ2-2
v_call: TRBV29-1
clone_size: NA
d_call: TRBD2
cdr3_nt: TGCAGCGTTGAAGATAGGGGACTAGCTACCGGGGAGCTGTTTTTT
cdr3_aa: CSVEDRGLATGELFF

j_call: TRBJ2-7
v_call: TRBV9
clone_size: NA
d_call: NA
cdr3_nt: TGTGCCAGCAGCTTATCCCCCCTGGCGGACGAGCAGTACTTC
cdr3_aa: CASSLSPLADEQYF

j_call: TRBJ1-2
v_call: TRBV20-1
clone_size: many
d_call: NA
cdr3_nt: TGCAGTGCCGATAAAGAATCGGCCAACTATGGCTACACCTTC
cdr3_aa: CSADKESANYGYTF

j_call: TRBJ1-6
v_call: TRBV7-3
clone_size: few
d_call: TRBD1
cdr3_nt: TGTGCCAGCAGCTTAGGACCCGGGACAGTTAATTCACCCCTCCACTTT
cdr3_aa: CASSLGPGTVNSPLHF

j_call: TRBJ2-3
v_call: TRBV5-1
clone_size: few
d_call: NA
cdr3_nt: TGCGCCAGCAGCTGGCCGGACGGGGATACGCAGTATTTT
cdr3_aa: CASSWPDGDTQYF

j_call: TRBJ1-2
v_call: TRBV4-1
clone_size: few
d_call: NA
cdr3_nt: TGCGCCAGCAGCCAAGATCTTTTTGCCAGGGGCGCCGGCTACACCTTC
cdr3_aa: CASSQDLFARGAGYTF

j_call: TRBJ2-1
v_call: TRBV19
clone_size: few
d_call: NA
cdr3_nt: TGTGCCAGTAGTGTCGGGAGCGGTGAATACTCCTACAATGAGCAGTTCTTC
cdr3_aa: CASSVGSGEYSYNEQFF

j_call: TRBJ2-7
v_call: TRBV6-5
clone_size: many
d_call: TRBD1
cdr3_nt: TGTGCCAGCAGGGAGGACAGGGCCAACTACGAGCAGTACTTC
cdr3_aa: CASREDRANYEQYF

j_call: TRBJ2-1
v_call: TRBV29-1
clone_size: many
d_call: NA
cdr3_nt: TGCAGCGTTGCCCGGGGGATGAGCTCCTACAATGAGCAGTTCTTC
cdr3_aa: CSVARGMSSYNEQFF

j_call: TRBJ1-4
v_call: TRBV29-1
clone_size: many
d_call: NA
cdr3_nt: TGCAGCGCCAATTTTGGGTCGGAAAAACTGTTTTTT
cdr3_aa: CSANFGSEKLFF

j_call: TRBJ2-3
v_call: TRBV20-1
clone_size: many
d_call: NA
cdr3_nt: TGCAGTGCTTCTATAGGGGGTGTTACAGATACGCAGTATTTT
cdr3_aa: CSASIGGVTDTQYF

j_call: TRBJ2-3
v_call: TRBV9
clone_size: few
d_call: TRBD2
cdr3_nt: TGTGCCAGCAGCGTAGACTTGGTGGGAGGGCCCGCAGATACGCAGTATTTT
cdr3_aa: CASSVDLVGGPADTQYF

j_call: TRBJ2-7
v_call: TRBV27
clone_size: many
d_call: NA
cdr3_nt: TGTGCCAGCAGTTCGCGGACGGGCACCTACGAGCAGTACTTC
cdr3_aa: CASSSRTGTYEQYF

j_call: TRBJ2-1
v_call: TRBV29-1
clone_size: NA
d_call: NA
cdr3_nt: TGCAGCGGGGAAGGGAGCTCCTACAATGAGCAGTTCTTC
cdr3_aa: CSGEGSSYNEQFF

j_call: TRBJ1-3
v_call: TRBV7-2
clone_size: few
d_call: NA
cdr3_nt: TGTGCCAGCAGCTTATTATGGAGCTCTGGAAACACCATATATTTT
cdr3_aa: CASSLLWSSGNTIYF

j_call: TRBJ1-4
v_call: TRBV2
clone_size: NA
d_call: NA
cdr3_nt: TGTGCCAGCAGTGAAGGGAGTTCTGAAAAACTGTTTTTT
cdr3_aa: CASSEGSSEKLFF

j_call: TRBJ2-1
v_call: TRBV7-6
clone_size: many
d_call: TRBD2
cdr3_nt: TGTGCCAGCAGCTCGGGCGGGGGTGGTGAGCAGTTCTTC
cdr3_aa: CASSSGGGGEQFF

j_call: TRBJ2-7
v_call: TRBV3-1
clone_size: few
d_call: NA
cdr3_nt: TGTGCCAGCAGCCAAGATCTAGGTACAGTACAAAACTACGAGCAGTACTTC
cdr3_aa: CASSQDLGTVQNYEQYF

j_call: TRBJ2-7
v_call: TRBV10-3
clone_size: many
d_call: NA
cdr3_nt: TGTGCCATCAGCGACAACACCTACGAGCAGTACTTC
cdr3_aa: CAISDNTYEQYF

j_call: TRBJ1-4
v_call: TRBV18
clone_size: few
d_call: TRBD1
cdr3_nt: TGTGCCAGCTCACCTGGACAGGGGGCGGAGGAAAAACTGTTTTTT
cdr3_aa: CASSPGQGAEEKLFF

j_call: TRBJ1-4
v_call: TRBV7-2
clone_size: many
d_call: NA
cdr3_nt: TGTGCCAGCAGCTTAGGAATTGGGGGCGAGGTTGAAAAACTGTTTTTT
cdr3_aa: CASSLGIGGEVEKLFF

j_call: TRBJ1-1
v_call: TRBV27
clone_size: NA
d_call: NA
cdr3_nt: TGTGCCAGCAGCCCTATAGGGGGTGAAGCTTTCTTT
cdr3_aa: CASSPIGGEAFF

j_call: TRBJ1-1
v_call: TRBV6-2/TRBV6-3
clone_size: many
d_call: NA
cdr3_nt: TGTGCCAGCAGTTACGATCATTTGCGGACTGAAGCTTTCTTT
cdr3_aa: CASSYDHLRTEAFF

j_call: TRBJ2-3
v_call: TRBV20-1
clone_size: many
d_call: NA
cdr3_nt: TGCAGTGCTAGAGAGGGAACAGCGTCCACAGATACGCAGTATTTT
cdr3_aa: CSAREGTASTDTQYF

j_call: TRBJ1-1
v_call: TRBV29-1
clone_size: many
d_call: NA
cdr3_nt: TGCAGCGCACGCCCCCCGACAGTGAACACTGAAGCTTTCTTT
cdr3_aa: CSARPPTVNTEAFF

j_call: TRBJ2-3
v_call: TRBV20-1
clone_size: many
d_call: NA
cdr3_nt: TGCAGTGCTAGAGTGCTAGTAGGTGCAGATACGCAGTATTTT
cdr3_aa: CSARVLVGADTQYF

j_call: TRBJ2-1
v_call: TRBV12-5
clone_size: many
d_call: NA
cdr3_nt: TGTGCTAGTGGTCCGGGGACCGACGCCCCCTACAATGAGCAGTTCTTC
cdr3_aa: CASGPGTDAPYNEQFF

j_call: TRBJ2-3
v_call: TRBV7-6
clone_size: many
d_call: NA
cdr3_nt: TGTGCCAGCAGCTTTGAGGAGGACAGCACAGATACGCAGTATTTT
cdr3_aa: CASSFEEDSTDTQYF

j_call: TRBJ1-2
v_call: TRBV29-1
clone_size: many
d_call: NA
cdr3_nt: TGCAGCGTTGCCCCGAAGGTAGACTATGGCTACACCTTC
cdr3_aa: CSVAPKVDYGYTF

j_call: TRBJ1-2
v_call: TRBV27
clone_size: many
d_call: NA
cdr3_nt: TGTGCCACCCTGGGGGGGTCCGACTATGGCTACACCTTC
cdr3_aa: CATLGGSDYGYTF

j_call: TRBJ1-2
v_call: TRBV20-1
clone_size: many
d_call: NA
cdr3_nt: TGCAGTGCTAGAATACAGGGATTATTAGTCCGGAGCTATGGCTACACCTTC
cdr3_aa: CSARIQGLLVRSYGYTF

j_call: TRBJ2-7
v_call: TRBV9
clone_size: few
d_call: TRBD2
cdr3_nt: TGTGCCAGCAGCGTTACGACTAGCGGGGGACGGCAGTACTTC
cdr3_aa: CASSVTTSGGRQYF

j_call: TRBJ2-3
v_call: TRBV27
clone_size: NA
d_call: NA
cdr3_nt: TGTGCCAGCAGTTCGATATCCGGAGGAGGATCGCAGTATTTT
cdr3_aa: CASSSISGGGSQYF

j_call: TRBJ1-2
v_call: TRBV12-3/TRBV12-4
clone_size: many
d_call: TRBD1
cdr3_nt: TGTGCCAGCAGTTCGGGACAGGCGGGCGGCTACACCTTC
cdr3_aa: CASSSGQAGGYTF

j_call: TRBJ2-1
v_call: TRBV13
clone_size: NA
d_call: NA
cdr3_nt: TGTGCCAGCAGCTTAGGAGTGAGTGTTGAGCAGTTCTTC
cdr3_aa: CASSLGVSVEQFF

j_call: TRBJ2-2
v_call: TRBV10-3
clone_size: NA
d_call: NA
cdr3_nt: TGTGCCATCAGTGAGTCGCGGAGCGACCCCGTGGGGGAGCTGTTTTTT
cdr3_aa: CAISESRSDPVGELFF

j_call: TRBJ2-5
v_call: TRBV27
clone_size: NA
d_call: NA
cdr3_nt: TGTGCCAGCAGTTTCGCCCGACTAAGCGGGTATGAGACCCAGTACTTC
cdr3_aa: CASSFARLSGYETQYF

j_call: TRBJ2-3
v_call: TRBV7-6
clone_size: few
d_call: NA
cdr3_nt: TGTGCCAGCAGCTTGGGGGCTAGCAGTAGCACAGATACGCAGTATTTT
cdr3_aa: CASSLGASSSTDTQYF

j_call: TRBJ2-7
v_call: TRBV7-8
clone_size: NA
d_call: TRBD2
cdr3_nt: TGTGCCAGCCTTAGCGGGAGTAACGAGCAGTACTTC
cdr3_aa: CASLSGSNEQYF

j_call: TRBJ2-4
v_call: TRBV20-1
clone_size: NA
d_call: NA
cdr3_nt: TGCAGTGCTAGATCGCCTCAAAACATTCAGTACTTC
cdr3_aa: CSARSPQNIQYF

j_call: TRBJ2-1
v_call: TRBV12-3/TRBV12-4
clone_size: many
d_call: NA
cdr3_nt: TGTGCCAGCAGTTCCACATCGGGGCCGGGGTGGAATGAGCAGTTCTTC
cdr3_aa: CASSSTSGPGWNEQFF

j_call: TRBJ2-1
v_call: TRBV7-2
clone_size: many
d_call: NA
cdr3_nt: TGTGCCAGCAGCAATGAGCAGTTCTTC
cdr3_aa: CASSNEQFF

j_call: TRBJ1-1
v_call: TRBV3-1
clone_size: few
d_call: NA
cdr3_nt: TGTGCCAGCAGCCAAGAGTTTACAGGGATGAACACTGAAGCTTTCTTT
cdr3_aa: CASSQEFTGMNTEAFF

j_call: TRBJ1-1
v_call: TRBV12-3/TRBV12-4
clone_size: many
d_call: NA
cdr3_nt: TGTGCCAGCAGTTTGAGGGCAGGGAGGAACACTGAAGCTTTCTTT
cdr3_aa: CASSLRAGRNTEAFF

j_call: TRBJ1-5
v_call: TRBV2
clone_size: few
d_call: NA
cdr3_nt: TGTGCCAGCAGTGTTCGCAAGGGAGGTTTCCAGCCCCAGCATTTT
cdr3_aa: CASSVRKGGFQPQHF

j_call: TRBJ2-3
v_call: TRBV27
clone_size: many
d_call: TRBD1
cdr3_nt: TGTGCCAGCAGTAAACAAGGGACAGGGGGCACAGATACGCAGTATTTT
cdr3_aa: CASSKQGTGGTDTQYF